A selection of T cell receptor beta chains follows, all from one sample in a study of T-cell reconstitution after alpha-beta-depleted transplantation in children. MiXCR, run by TCRdb on the PCR reads, gives a single entry per CDR3 protein. The sample has over 90,000 distinct CDR3 sequences; roughly 7.1% are singletons. This specimen consisted of PBMCs, obtained before TCRalphabeta/CD19-depleted stem cell transplant. Receptors were obtained from a boy aged 2 to 10 with acute lymphoblastic leukemia, due to receive a stem cell transplant. Each CDR3 is given with its conserved first and last residue. Each record gives: CDR3 length, clone size, V gene, J gene, D gene, CDR3 DNA, CDR3 protein. D genes are given only for firm matches. The size of a clone is reported for some rows only, either as once, few or many, or as a class for expanded clones.

len: 14
abundance: few
v_gene: TRBV6-1
j_gene: TRBJ2-7
d_gene: NA
CDR3nt: TGTGCCAGCAGGGACAGTCATACCTCCTACGAGCAGTACTTC
CDR3aa: CASRDSHTSYEQYF

len: 16
abundance: many
v_gene: TRBV29-1
j_gene: TRBJ2-2
d_gene: TRBD2
CDR3nt: TGCAGCGTTGGACTAGCGGGGGACCCGAACACCGGGGAGCTGTTTTTT
CDR3aa: CSVGLAGDPNTGELFF

len: 14
abundance: many
v_gene: TRBV9
j_gene: TRBJ2-7
d_gene: NA
CDR3nt: TGTGCCAGCAGCGTAGGCAGGGGTAGCAACGAGCAGTACTTC
CDR3aa: CASSVGRGSNEQYF

len: 14
abundance: few
v_gene: TRBV20-1
j_gene: TRBJ2-3
d_gene: NA
CDR3nt: TGCAGTGCTAGAGATGGCGAGGGCGCAGATACGCAGTATTTT
CDR3aa: CSARDGEGADTQYF

len: 15
abundance: NA
v_gene: TRBV7-6
j_gene: TRBJ2-7
d_gene: TRBD2
CDR3nt: TGTGCCAGCAGCTCTAAAGTGGGGGGGGCCTACGAGCAGTACTTC
CDR3aa: CASSSKVGGAYEQYF

len: 14
abundance: NA
v_gene: TRBV5-8
j_gene: TRBJ1-2
d_gene: TRBD1
CDR3nt: TGTGCCAGCAGCGACCAGGGGGCGCGGTATGGCTACACCTTC
CDR3aa: CASSDQGARYGYTF

len: 13
abundance: NA
v_gene: TRBV9
j_gene: TRBJ1-2
d_gene: NA
CDR3nt: TGTGCCAGCAGCGTGGGCAGGGAATATGGCTACACCTTC
CDR3aa: CASSVGREYGYTF

len: 15
abundance: few
v_gene: TRBV7-2
j_gene: TRBJ2-3
d_gene: TRBD2
CDR3nt: TGTGCCAGCAGCTTATTAGGACTAGCAACAGATACGCAGTATTTT
CDR3aa: CASSLLGLATDTQYF

len: 16
abundance: NA
v_gene: TRBV5-1
j_gene: TRBJ2-1
d_gene: NA
CDR3nt: TGCGCCAGCAGCTTGGGCGCGGGGACGGGGTTGAATGAGCAGTTCTTC
CDR3aa: CASSLGAGTGLNEQFF

len: 19
abundance: few
v_gene: TRBV21-1
j_gene: TRBJ1-4
d_gene: NA
CDR3nt: TGTGCCAGCAGCAAAGTTAGACAGGGGATTCGGCGGACTAATGAAAAACTGTTTTTT
CDR3aa: CASSKVRQGIRRTNEKLFF

len: 12
abundance: NA
v_gene: TRBV5-1
j_gene: TRBJ1-1
d_gene: NA
CDR3nt: TGCGCCAGCGCCAAGGGGGACACTGAAGCTTTCTTT
CDR3aa: CASAKGDTEAFF

len: 16
abundance: many
v_gene: TRBV3-1
j_gene: TRBJ1-3
d_gene: TRBD1
CDR3nt: TGTGCCAGCAGCCCGAGGGACAGAAGCTCTGGAAACACCATATATTTT
CDR3aa: CASSPRDRSSGNTIYF

len: 14
abundance: many
v_gene: TRBV6-2/TRBV6-3
j_gene: TRBJ2-5
d_gene: NA
CDR3nt: TGTGCCAGCGAGCCGGTGGGGGCGGAAGAGACCCAGTACTTC
CDR3aa: CASEPVGAEETQYF

len: 16
abundance: medium-sized
v_gene: TRBV6-2/TRBV6-3
j_gene: TRBJ2-5
d_gene: NA
CDR3nt: TGTGCCAGCAGTCACCAGGGGCGGGGGCTCCAAGAGACCCAGTACTTC
CDR3aa: CASSHQGRGLQETQYF

len: 13
abundance: NA
v_gene: TRBV6-6
j_gene: TRBJ1-2
d_gene: NA
CDR3nt: TGTGCCAGCAGTTACGAGGGACGGTTGGGCTACACCTTC
CDR3aa: CASSYEGRLGYTF

len: 15
abundance: NA
v_gene: TRBV11-2
j_gene: TRBJ1-4
d_gene: NA
CDR3nt: TGTGCCAGCAGCTTAGAGTGGGGGCCAAGTGAAAAACTGTTTTTT
CDR3aa: CASSLEWGPSEKLFF

len: 17
abundance: many
v_gene: TRBV5-1
j_gene: TRBJ2-3
d_gene: TRBD2
CDR3nt: TGCGCCAGCAGCTCTCGGGGCGGGGGGGCCGGGACAGATACGCAGTATTTT
CDR3aa: CASSSRGGGAGTDTQYF

len: 14
abundance: few
v_gene: TRBV12-3/TRBV12-4
j_gene: TRBJ1-4
d_gene: NA
CDR3nt: TGTGCCAGCAGCCCGGACAGTTATAATGAAAAACTGTTTTTT
CDR3aa: CASSPDSYNEKLFF

len: 14
abundance: many
v_gene: TRBV20-1
j_gene: TRBJ1-1
d_gene: TRBD1
CDR3nt: TGCAGTGCTAGACAGGGGGCCCTGAACACTGAAGCTTTCTTT
CDR3aa: CSARQGALNTEAFF

len: 15
abundance: NA
v_gene: TRBV3-1
j_gene: TRBJ2-1
d_gene: NA
CDR3nt: TGTGCCAGCAGCCAAGGTGAACTTGGGTACAATGAGCAGTTCTTC
CDR3aa: CASSQGELGYNEQFF

len: 10
abundance: few
v_gene: TRBV20-1
j_gene: TRBJ2-1
d_gene: NA
CDR3nt: TGCAGTACCTATAACGAGGAGCAGTTCTTC
CDR3aa: CSTYNEEQFF

len: 14
abundance: many
v_gene: TRBV12-3/TRBV12-4
j_gene: TRBJ2-1
d_gene: NA
CDR3nt: TGTGCCAGCAGTTTAGGGTACTATCCCAATGAGCAGTTCTTC
CDR3aa: CASSLGYYPNEQFF

len: 16
abundance: NA
v_gene: TRBV27
j_gene: TRBJ2-2
d_gene: NA
CDR3nt: TGTGCCAGCAGTGGTTGGGGGGCAGGGAGTATCGGGGAGCTGTTTTTT
CDR3aa: CASSGWGAGSIGELFF

len: 15
abundance: few
v_gene: TRBV3-1
j_gene: TRBJ2-7
d_gene: NA
CDR3nt: TGTGCCAGCAGCCAAGGGGACGTGGCGGTTTACGAGCAGTACTTC
CDR3aa: CASSQGDVAVYEQYF

len: 15
abundance: many
v_gene: TRBV5-1
j_gene: TRBJ1-2
d_gene: NA
CDR3nt: TGCGCCAGCAGCTTGGATCCCGGGACAAACTATGGCTACACCTTC
CDR3aa: CASSLDPGTNYGYTF

len: 12
abundance: NA
v_gene: TRBV3-1
j_gene: TRBJ2-7
d_gene: NA
CDR3nt: TGTGCCAGCAGCCCCCGGGACTACGAGCAGTACTTC
CDR3aa: CASSPRDYEQYF

len: 14
abundance: few
v_gene: TRBV10-3
j_gene: TRBJ1-2
d_gene: NA
CDR3nt: TGTGCCATCAGTGCGGACAGCCATAACTATGGCTACACCTTC
CDR3aa: CAISADSHNYGYTF

len: 14
abundance: few
v_gene: TRBV18
j_gene: TRBJ1-5
d_gene: NA
CDR3nt: TGTGCCAGCTCACCAGGTGGGGGTAATCAGCCCCAGCATTTT
CDR3aa: CASSPGGGNQPQHF

len: 12
abundance: many
v_gene: TRBV29-1
j_gene: TRBJ1-1
d_gene: NA
CDR3nt: TGCAGCGTTGGTCCGCCGATTGGGACAGCTTTCTTT
CDR3aa: CSVGPPIGTAFF

len: 11
abundance: few
v_gene: TRBV11-2
j_gene: TRBJ2-1
d_gene: NA
CDR3nt: TGTGCCAGCAGCTTGGGGTACGAGCAGTTCTTC
CDR3aa: CASSLGYEQFF

len: 15
abundance: few
v_gene: TRBV15
j_gene: TRBJ2-5
d_gene: TRBD1
CDR3nt: TGTGCCACCAGCAGGCGACAGGGGAACCAAGAGACCCAGTACTTC
CDR3aa: CATSRRQGNQETQYF

len: 16
abundance: few
v_gene: TRBV3-1
j_gene: TRBJ1-1
d_gene: NA
CDR3nt: TGTGCCAGCAGCCAAGAACTATTAGGTATGAACACTGAAGCTTTCTTT
CDR3aa: CASSQELLGMNTEAFF

len: 13
abundance: NA
v_gene: TRBV29-1
j_gene: TRBJ1-1
d_gene: NA
CDR3nt: TGCAGCGTTGACGCAGGGAGAGGGTGGGAAGCTTTCTTT
CDR3aa: CSVDAGRGWEAFF

len: 16
abundance: few
v_gene: TRBV5-6
j_gene: TRBJ1-2
d_gene: TRBD1
CDR3nt: TGTGCCAGCAGCTTGACCGGGACAGGAAGAAACTATGGCTACACCTTC
CDR3aa: CASSLTGTGRNYGYTF

len: 15
abundance: many
v_gene: TRBV12-3/TRBV12-4
j_gene: TRBJ2-1
d_gene: TRBD2
CDR3nt: TGTGCCAGCAGTTATTCTAGCGGGGGATACAATGAGCAGTTCTTC
CDR3aa: CASSYSSGGYNEQFF

len: 16
abundance: many
v_gene: TRBV20-1
j_gene: TRBJ2-1
d_gene: TRBD2
CDR3nt: TGCAGTGCTATTTCTAGCGGCCAGAGCTCCTACAATGAGCAGTTCTTC
CDR3aa: CSAISSGQSSYNEQFF

len: 13
abundance: many
v_gene: TRBV11-2
j_gene: TRBJ2-5
d_gene: NA
CDR3nt: TGTGCCAGCAGCTTAGAATTCGGAGGGACCCAGTACTTC
CDR3aa: CASSLEFGGTQYF

len: 15
abundance: many
v_gene: TRBV12-3/TRBV12-4
j_gene: TRBJ2-2
d_gene: NA
CDR3nt: TGTGCCAGCAGTTTAGACCTAGCAGAACCCGGGGAGCTGTTTTTT
CDR3aa: CASSLDLAEPGELFF

len: 15
abundance: many
v_gene: TRBV28
j_gene: TRBJ2-7
d_gene: TRBD1
CDR3nt: TGTGCCAGCAGTCCCCCGGGACAGGGTACCTACGAGCAGTACTTC
CDR3aa: CASSPPGQGTYEQYF

len: 14
abundance: NA
v_gene: TRBV6-5
j_gene: TRBJ1-5
d_gene: TRBD1
CDR3nt: TGTGCCAGCAGAGGGACAGATAGCAATCAGCCCCAGCATTTT
CDR3aa: CASRGTDSNQPQHF

len: 15
abundance: many
v_gene: TRBV2
j_gene: TRBJ1-1
d_gene: NA
CDR3nt: TGTGCCAGCACACAGATGAGGGGGATGAACACTGAAGCTTTCTTT
CDR3aa: CASTQMRGMNTEAFF